This TCR beta chain was documented in a study of T cell changes during pregnancy in multiple sclerosis. This CDR3 contains 20 residues. Germline assignment: CDR1 WNHNN and CDR2 SYGVQD (reference sequence). V was pared by 10 bases and J by 2 bases, with 34 bases between. The table came from immunoSEQ multiplex PCR; TCRdb's copy has only in-frame clones and leaves some out. The table records under 55,000 clones, more than 80% of them present only once. This receptor was taken from a female donor with multiple sclerosis, enrolled in a pregnancy study. The chain employs TRBV10-1 and TRBJ2-3; D remains unclear. The sample in question was CD4+ T cells from peripheral blood mononuclear cells, obtained before pregnancy. The DNA of the CDR3 is TGCGCCAACCGGGTCCCAAACCATGGCGTAGCTCACTCAATCACAGATACGCAGTATTTT. Translating it yields CANRVPNHGVAHSITDTQYF.